One and the same sample provided the 28 T cell receptor beta chains below, sequenced in a study of tumor-infiltrating lymphocytes in primary liver carcinoma. Constant-region priming of about 520 ng total RNA yielded TCR beta cDNA. Three nested multiplex PCR rounds, a slightly modified ARM-PCR method, built the TCR beta libraries. TRBV1-TRBV30 forward primers and a C-beta reverse primer were used in the first two PCR rounds, which each ran for around 11 cycles. TCRdb reprocessed the multiplex PCR reads with MiXCR, giving one entry per CDR3 protein. The sample has a few hundred thousand distinct CDR3 sequences; around three fifths are singletons. Alongside blood RNA obtained from unsorted whole blood, germline DNA was also extracted. Sequenced material: peripheral blood. The receptors shown here come from a woman aged 25 to 39 with primary liver carcinoma and hepatitis B virus infection.

This clonotype has ten or more counts. The chain employs TRBV7-9 and TRBJ1-1; 7 bases fit TRBD1. CDR1 is SEHNR, CDR2 FQNEAQ, per germline (reference sequence). The CDR3 covers 11 residues. Trimming removed 8 bases from V and 11 bases from J; junction bases left unmatched: 8. This CDR3 is CASSTGIFAFF. In DNA, the CDR3 is TGTGCCAGCTCGACAGGGATTTTTGCTTTCTTT.

Regarding this clonotype: Since the CDR3 does not end with the conserved phenylalanine or tryptophan, this likely comes from a read error. This rearrangement joins TRBV6-2 or TRBV6-3 to TRBJ2-1; D may match TRBD1 or TRBD2 (5 bases each). Trimming pared 6 bases from V and 1 base from J, leaving 10 bases between. Germline values: CDR1 MNHEY, CDR2 SVGEGT. This CDR3 contains 14 residues. DNA for the CDR3: TGTGCCAGCAGACGGGACGGTTCCTACAATGAGCAGTTCTCC. Its translation is CASRRDGSYNEQFS.

Turning to this clonotype: A clone one base away is much larger, so this may be a read error. In DNA form, the CDR3 reads TGTGCCAGCAGACAACTAGGCAACGAAGAGCAGTACTTC. It specifies CASRQLGNEEQYF. The chain joins TRBV4-2 to TRBJ2-7; tentatively, D is TRBD2 (5 bases). CDR3 length: 13 amino acids. Germline V gene data show CDR1 as LGHNA and CDR2 as YNFKEQ. Trimming pared 6 bases from V and 7 bases from J, leaving 16 bases between.

The gene calls are TRBV28 and TRBJ2-1; D gene unclear. Germline V CDR1 and CDR2: MDHEN, SYDVKM. The CDR3 is 12 amino acids. CDR3 sequence: CAARTTYNEQFF. The CDR3 bases are TGTGCGGCGCGGACCACCTACAATGAGCAGTTCTTC.

The chain joins TRBV12-3 or TRBV12-4 to TRBJ2-3; 7 nucleotides agree with TRBD1. With V trimmed by 0 bases and J by 2 bases, 8 bases remained unmatched. There are 17 residues in the CDR3. The CDR3 loop reads CASSLALRTGTTDTQYF. CDR3 sequence (DNA): TGTGCCAGCAGTTTAGCCCTACGGACAGGCACCACAGATACGCAGTATTTT.

Concerning this clonotype itself: The junction does not match germline at one end; this may be a read error. The gene calls are TRBV4-2 and TRBJ2-3, with D maybe TRBD1 (5 bases). Germline V gene lookup returns CDR1 LGHNA and CDR2 YNFKEQ. The CDR3 is 14 amino acids. CDR3 sequence: CASNQGVDTDTQCF. CDR3 nucleotide sequence: TGTGCCAGCAACCAAGGGGTAGACACAGATACGCAGTGTTTT.

On this clonotype: The junction departs from the called germline gene at one end, perhaps through a read error. V usage is TRBV5-5 and J usage is TRBJ2-5; D is ambiguous. The CDR3 contains 14 residues. The germline V gene has CDR1 SGHKS and CDR2 YYEKEE (reference sequence). The chain's CDR3 is CAGSLATRQETQYF. In DNA form, the CDR3 reads TGTGCCGGCAGCTTGGCAACCCGCCAAGAGACCCAGTACTTC.

This clonotype was detected once. V gene TRBV7-8 combines with J gene TRBJ2-6; perhaps TRBD1 as D (6 bases). Germline values: CDR1 SGHVS, CDR2 FQNEAQ. The CDR3 is 19 amino acids. V lost 4 bases and J 1 base, leaving 20 bases between the germline ends. CDR3 sequence (DNA): TGTGCCAGCAGCTCCCGACAGGCGAGGGTGTTATCTGGGGCCAACGTCCTGACTTTC. Its translation is CASSSRQARVLSGANVLTF.

This clonotype was counted a few times. V gene TRBV6-6 combines with J gene TRBJ1-2, with 7 positions matching TRBD1. Looked up from germline, CDR1 is MNHNY and CDR2 is SVGAGI (reference sequence). This CDR3 has 16 amino acids. V gave up 2 bases and J gave up 4 bases; unmatched junction bases: 10. CDR3 region: CASSYPEGAGGYGYTF. The CDR3 region has the DNA TGTGCCAGCAGTTACCCCGAAGGGGCAGGGGGCTATGGCTACACCTTC.

Regarding this clonotype: The germline gene is not matched at one end of the junction; a read error may be the cause. The chain combines TRBV12-3 or TRBV12-4 with TRBJ2-1; 14 positions agree with TRBD2. The CDR3 is 20 amino acids. As DNA, the CDR3 is TGTGCCAGCAGCGTTAACTTAGGACTAGCGGGAGGAGGCTCCTACAATGATCAGTTCTTC. Amino acid sequence: CASSVNLGLAGGGSYNDQFF.

With regard to this clonotype: At one end, the junction sequence differs from germline, possibly due to a read error. The chain recombines TRBV11-2 with TRBJ1-1; D is undetermined. CDR1 is SGHAT, CDR2 FQNNGV, per germline. CDR3 size: 12 residues. The CDR3 coding sequence is TGTGTCAGCAGCTTAGGGCCCACTGAAGCTTTTTTT. Translation: CVSSLGPTEAFF. The entire variable domain, with the rest obtained from reference TRBV11-2 and TRBJ1-1, is as follows: EAGVAQSPRYKIIEKRQSVAFWCNPISGHATLYWYQQILGQGPKLLIQFQNNGVVDDSQLPKDRFSAERLKGVDSTLKIQPAKLEDSAVYLCVSSLGPTEAFFGQGTRLTVV.

This chain uses TRBV29-1 with TRBJ2-2; the match to TRBD2 covers 7 bases. The germline V gene encodes CDR1 SQVTM and CDR2 ANQGSEA. V gave up 1 base and J gave up 3 bases; unmatched junction bases: 8. The CDR3 sequence is 16 residues long. This CDR3 is CSVEGGRGMDTGELFF. CDR3 in DNA: TGCAGCGTTGAAGGTGGGCGGGGGATGGACACCGGGGAGCTGTTTTTT.

In regard to this clonotype: This may arise from a read error, as a much more abundant clone is one base away. The CDR3 carries no conserved terminal phenylalanine or tryptophan, so it likely arises from a read error. The V call is TRBV7-8, the J call TRBJ2-3, with D tentatively TRBD2 (6 bases). The ends were cut back, 7 bases at V and 5 bases at J, with 10 bases in the middle. In germline, CDR1 is SGHVS, CDR2 FQNEAQ. This CDR3 region has 12 residues. This CDR3 reads CASNQGGDTQYS. CDR3 bases: TGTGCCAGCAATCAGGGAGGAGATACGCAGTATTCT.

In regard to this clonotype: Relative to the germline gene, one junction end is altered; a read error may explain this. The chain combines TRBV6-6 with TRBJ2-7; TRBD1 is a possible D gene (7 bases). CDR3 size: 14 residues. Germline CDR1 is MNHNY and CDR2 is SVGAGI (reference sequence). This CDR3 is CASVSQGDSYEQYF. The CDR3 nucleotides read TGTGCCAGCGTAAGTCAGGGGGACTCCTACGAACAGTACTTC.

This clonotype was observed a few times. This could be a read error, since a much larger clone is one nucleotide away. No conserved phenylalanine or tryptophan is present at the end of the CDR3, so a read error is the likely explanation. The chain joins TRBV29-1 to TRBJ2-7; perhaps TRBD2 as D (6 bases). The CDR3 covers 12 residues. The germline V and J ends were trimmed by 6 bases and 2 bases, with 11 bases remaining between them. Germline CDR1 SQVTM, CDR2 ANQGSEA. CDR3 sequence: CSVAGEAYEQYL. The CDR3 region has the DNA TGCAGCGTCGCCGGGGAGGCCTACGAGCAGTACCTC.

In the case of this clonotype: The junction and the germline gene differ at one end; a read error may be behind it. The chain carries TRBV7-2 and TRBJ2-7; D remains ambiguous. Germline V CDR1 and CDR2: SGHTA, FQGNSA. The length of the CDR3 is 15 residues. In nucleotides, the CDR3 is TGTGCCAGCAGATTAGCCCACGGTTCGTACTACGAGCAGTACTTC. Encoded protein: CASRLAHGSYYEQYF.

The V call is TRBV5-6, the J call TRBJ2-7; D gene ambiguous. Trimming removed 3 bases from V and 7 bases from J, with 17 bases in between. The germline V gene encodes CDR1 SGHDT and CDR2 YYEEEE. The CDR3 has 14 amino acids. CDR3 coding DNA: TGTGCCAGCAGCTCGGGCATGGTGGGTAAGGAGCAGTACTTC. Its protein is CASSSGMVGKEQYF. The full variable domain, completed using reference TRBV5-6 and TRBJ2-7, is DAGVTQSPTHLIKTRGQQVTLRCSPKSGHDTVSWYQQALGQGPQFIFQYYEEEERQRGNFPDRFSGHQFPNYSSELNVNALLLGDSALYLCASSSGMVGKEQYFGPGTRLTVT.

This clonotype was seen ten or more times. V usage is TRBV12-3 or TRBV12-4 and J usage is TRBJ2-1, with D hard to call. The CDR3 length is 13 residues. The ends were cut back, 9 bases at V and 5 bases at J, with 14 bases in the middle. The CDR3 region is CASIPRGDNEQFF. CDR3 DNA sequence: TGTGCCAGTATACCTCGCGGTGACAATGAGCAGTTCTTC.

As regards this clonotype: One base away lies a much larger clone, so this may be a sequencing read error. The CDR3 loop reads CASSQDLGDGGNNEQFF. The CDR3 DNA sequence: TGCGCCAGCAGCCAAGATCTCGGGGACGGGGGAAACAATGAGCAGTTCTTC. The rearrangement links TRBV4-3 to TRBJ2-1; tentatively, D is TRBD2 (6 bases). V lost 0 bases to trimming and J lost 5 bases, with 17 bases between them. The CDR3 consists of 17 residues. Germline V CDR1 and CDR2: LGHNA, YSLEER.

Points on this clonotype: The CDR3 end shows no conserved phenylalanine or tryptophan, and so a read error is likely. The chain combines TRBV4-1 with TRBJ2-7; 9 bases line up with TRBD1. CDR1 MGHRA and CDR2 YSYEKL come from the germline V gene. V lost 1 base to trimming and J lost 5 bases; unmatched junction nucleotides: 12. The CDR3 has 17 amino acids. CDR3: CASSQGHSGQGFHEQYL. As DNA, the CDR3 is TGCGCCAGCAGCCAAGGACACTCGGGACAGGGTTTCCACGAGCAGTACCTC.

Of note for this clonotype: It may be a read error: a sequence one base away is much more abundant. The CDR3 reads CASTNRDYYGYTF. Written as DNA, the CDR3 is TGTGCCAGCACCAACCGGGACTACTATGGCTACACCTTC. V gene TRBV4-2 combines with J gene TRBJ1-2, with D possibly TRBD1 on 5 matching bases. The CDR3 is 13 amino acids. The V gene lost 7 bases and the J gene lost 3 bases, with 12 bases spanning the gap. CDR1 and CDR2 from the germline V gene are LGHNA and YNFKEQ.

Turning to this clonotype: An end of the junction differs from the germline gene, which may be a read error. The chain joins TRBV11-3 to TRBJ2-3; D is uncertain. The germline CDR1 and CDR2 sequences are SGHNT and YENEEA. There are 13 residues in the CDR3. The CDR3 region has the DNA TGTGCCGGCAGCTTAGAGATGCGCCATACGCAATATTTT. Translating gives CAGSLEMRHTQYF. Full variable domain (rest looked up from reference TRBV11-3 and TRBJ2-3): EAGVVQSPRYKIIEKKQPVAFWCNPISGHNTLYWYLQNLGQGPELLIRYENEEAVDDSQLPKDRFSAERLKGVDSTLKIQPAELGDSAVYLCAGSLEMRHTQYFGPGTRLTVL.

This clonotype was recorded at least ten times. The V and J genes are TRBV12-3 or TRBV12-4 and TRBJ1-1; D is perhaps TRBD1 (5 bases). The CDR3 is 14 amino acids. Trimming removed 6 bases at V and 5 bases at J, with 16 bases between. CDR3 loop: CASSPQEGKTEAFF. The CDR3 DNA reads TGTGCCAGCAGCCCACAGGAGGGGAAGACTGAAGCTTTCTTT.

Comment on this clonotype: The conserved phenylalanine or tryptophan normally closing the CDR3 is absent here, so this likely arose from a read error. The chain joins TRBV11-2 to TRBJ2-3, with D tentatively TRBD2 (6 bases). The germline V gene encodes CDR1 SGHAT and CDR2 FQNNGV. The CDR3 has 14 residues. The CDR3 region is CAGSPRRTKDTQYL. The DNA of the CDR3 is TGTGCCGGCAGCCCCCGAAGGACTAAAGATACGCAGTATCTT.

This clonotype was observed once. V usage is TRBV7-3 and J usage is TRBJ2-1; TRBD2 matches at 7 bases. J gave up 7 bases and V 3 bases, and 6 bases lay outside the gene matches. The CDR3 loop spans 14 amino acids. CDR1 is SGHTA, CDR2 FQGTGA, per germline. The CDR3 DNA is TGTGCCAGCAGCTTGTCTAGCGGATATAATGAGCAGTTCTTC. This translates into CASSLSSGYNEQFF.

As regards this clonotype: This may be a read error: a much more frequent sequence differs by one nucleotide. The rearrangement uses TRBV4-1 and TRBJ2-1, with a weak D call TRBD2 (6 bases). The V gene lost 6 bases and the J gene lost 8 bases, with 20 bases spanning the gap. Germline CDR1 and CDR2: MGHRA and YSYEKL. The CDR3 length is 15 residues. The CDR3 DNA reads as TGCGCCAGCAGTCTAACTAGCAGGAGCGGGTATGAGCAGTTCTTC. Protein sequence: CASSLTSRSGYEQFF.

This clonotype was seen many times. The chain is built from TRBV4-3 and TRBJ1-6; D is ambiguous. Per the germline V gene, CDR1 is LGHNA and CDR2 is YSLEER. V lost 3 bases and J 8 bases, leaving 14 bases between the germline ends. The CDR3 sequence is 15 residues long. The CDR3 spells CASSQTGLRDSPLHF. The CDR3 DNA is TGCGCCAGCAGCCAGACCGGGCTTCGAGATTCACCCCTCCACTTT.

For this clonotype: At one end, the junction sequence differs from germline, possibly due to a read error. The CDR3 DNA reads as TGTAGCGTTAACCTTCCAGAGGCCCAGTACTTC. Translation: CSVNLPEAQYF. The chain carries TRBV29-1 and TRBJ2-5; D perhaps matches TRBD2 (5 bases). In germline, CDR1 is SQVTM, CDR2 ANQGSEA. This CDR3 is 11 amino acids long.